The source of this T cell receptor beta chain is a study of blood T cell repertoires in COVID-19. This clone has just one count. This table comes from immunoSEQ multiplex PCR, and its TCRdb copy is limited to in-frame clones, with some not included. The data contain under 150,000 clones, around 89% of them singletons. Germline CDR1 is DFQATT and CDR2 is SNEGSKA (reference sequence). This CDR3 region has 15 residues. Trimming cost V 3 bases and J 4 bases; bases outside gene matches: 9. The rearrangement joins TRBV20-1 to TRBJ2-1; 7 nucleotides line up with TRBD2. Sequenced material: peripheral blood. This clonotype was sampled from a man aged 65 to 79 with active COVID-19. This chain's CDR3 is CSASRGSAGYNEQFF. As DNA, the CDR3 is TGCAGTGCTAGTCGAGGTTCAGCGGGGTACAATGAGCAGTTCTTC.